This T cell receptor (beta chain) came from a study of blood T cell repertoires in COVID-19. Across the whole study: COVID-19 samples from acute and convalescent phases originated in the United States, Italy and Spain. From T cells, B-cell-depleted T cells, or PBMCs came the material, which was cDNA or gDNA.

In the original processing: It was from reference gene primer amplification that nucleated cell counts were estimated. Clones were sequenced by immunoSEQ multiplex PCR, and TCRdb holds only the in-frame ones, with some missing. V, J and clone size are those of that table, while D and trimming were read from the DNA. The profile shows 300,000 to 400,000 clones, more than 75% of them singletons. Trimming took 8 bases from V and 2 from J; bases not matched to a gene: 7. Looked up from germline, CDR1 is SGHNT and CDR2 is YENEEA. The CDR3 length is 16 residues. The chain couples TRBV11-3 to TRBJ1-6; 9 bases match TRBD1. The clonotype originates from a woman younger than 35 who had recovered from COVID-19. The sequencing input was peripheral blood. The chain's CDR3 is CASRQGGQTYNSPLHF. CDR3 in DNA: TGTGCCAGCCGACAGGGGGGACAGACCTATAATTCACCCCTCCACTTT. Supplemented by reference TRBV11-3 and TRBJ1-6, the full variable domain reads EAGVVQSPRYKIIEKKQPVAFWCNPISGHNTLYWYLQNLGQGPELLIRYENEEAVDDSQLPKDRFSAERLKGVDSTLKIQPAELGDSAVYLCASRQGGQTYNSPLHFGNGTRLTVT.